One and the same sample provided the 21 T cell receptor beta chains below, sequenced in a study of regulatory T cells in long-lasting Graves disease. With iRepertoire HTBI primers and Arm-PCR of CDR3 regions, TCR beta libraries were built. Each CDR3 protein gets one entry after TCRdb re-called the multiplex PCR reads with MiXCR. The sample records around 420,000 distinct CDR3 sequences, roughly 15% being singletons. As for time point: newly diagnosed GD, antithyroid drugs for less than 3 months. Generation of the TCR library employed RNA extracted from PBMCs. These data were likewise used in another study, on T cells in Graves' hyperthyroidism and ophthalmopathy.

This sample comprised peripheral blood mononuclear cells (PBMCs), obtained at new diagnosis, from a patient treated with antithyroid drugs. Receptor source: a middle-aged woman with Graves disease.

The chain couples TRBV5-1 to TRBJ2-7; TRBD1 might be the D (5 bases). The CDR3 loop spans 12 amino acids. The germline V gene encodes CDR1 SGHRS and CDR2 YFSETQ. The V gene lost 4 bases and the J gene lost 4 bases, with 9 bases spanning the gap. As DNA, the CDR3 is TGCGCCAGCAGCCCGGACACGTACGAGCAGTACTTC. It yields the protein CASSPDTYEQYF.

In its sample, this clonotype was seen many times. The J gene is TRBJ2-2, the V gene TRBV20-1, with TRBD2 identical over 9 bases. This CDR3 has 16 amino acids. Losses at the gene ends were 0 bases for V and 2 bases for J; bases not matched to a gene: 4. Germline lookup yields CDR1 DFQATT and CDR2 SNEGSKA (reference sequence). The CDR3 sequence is CSARDQTSGNTGELFF. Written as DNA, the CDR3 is TGCAGTGCTAGAGATCAGACTAGCGGAAACACCGGGGAGCTGTTTTTT.

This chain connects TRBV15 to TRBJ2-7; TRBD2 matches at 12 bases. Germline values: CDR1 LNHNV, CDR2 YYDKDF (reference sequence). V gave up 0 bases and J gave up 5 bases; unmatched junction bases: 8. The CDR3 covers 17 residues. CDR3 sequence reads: CATSRDRLAGATHEQYF. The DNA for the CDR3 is TGTGCCACCAGCAGAGATAGACTAGCGGGAGCCACCCACGAGCAGTACTTC.

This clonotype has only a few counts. The CDR3 region has the DNA TGTGCCACCAGGGTACAAATGAACACTGAAGCTTTCTTT. Translation: CATRVQMNTEAFF. The chain carries TRBV15 and TRBJ1-1, with no clear D. V was cut by 6 bases and J by 0 bases, with 8 bases left in between. CDR1 is LNHNV, CDR2 YYDKDF, per germline (reference sequence). The CDR3 spans 13 residues.

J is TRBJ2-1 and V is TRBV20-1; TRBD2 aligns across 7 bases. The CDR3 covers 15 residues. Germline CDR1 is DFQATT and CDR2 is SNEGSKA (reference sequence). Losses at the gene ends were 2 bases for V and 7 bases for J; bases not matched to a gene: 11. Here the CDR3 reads CSARTWEGPSNEQFF. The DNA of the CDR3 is TGCAGTGCTAGAACGTGGGAGGGCCCTTCTAATGAGCAGTTCTTC.

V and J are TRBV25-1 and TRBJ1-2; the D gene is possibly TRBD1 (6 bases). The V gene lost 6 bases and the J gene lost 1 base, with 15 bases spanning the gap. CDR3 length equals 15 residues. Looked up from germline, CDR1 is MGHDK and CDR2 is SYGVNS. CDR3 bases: TGTGCCAGCAGCCCACCCGGGGGCCTTAACTATGGCTACACCTTC. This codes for CASSPPGGLNYGYTF.

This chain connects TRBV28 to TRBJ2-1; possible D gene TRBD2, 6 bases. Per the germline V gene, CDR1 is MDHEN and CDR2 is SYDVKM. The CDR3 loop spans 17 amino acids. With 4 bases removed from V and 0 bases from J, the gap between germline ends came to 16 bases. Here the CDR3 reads CASSSPPGVGSYNEQFF. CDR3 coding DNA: TGTGCCAGCAGTTCCCCTCCGGGAGTCGGCTCCTACAATGAGCAGTTCTTC.

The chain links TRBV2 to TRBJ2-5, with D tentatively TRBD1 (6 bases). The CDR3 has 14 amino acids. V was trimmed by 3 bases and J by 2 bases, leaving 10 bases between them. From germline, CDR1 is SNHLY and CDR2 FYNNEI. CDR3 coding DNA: TGTGCCAGCAGTGAGGTGACAGGACAAGAGACCCAGTACTTC. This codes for CASSEVTGQETQYF.

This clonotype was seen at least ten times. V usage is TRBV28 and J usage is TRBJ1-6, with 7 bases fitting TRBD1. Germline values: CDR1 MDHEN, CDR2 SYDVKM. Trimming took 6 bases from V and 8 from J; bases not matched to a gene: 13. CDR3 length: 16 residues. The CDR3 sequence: CASSRNYRDSDSPLHF. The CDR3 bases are TGTGCCAGCAGCCGCAATTACCGGGACAGCGATTCACCCCTCCACTTT.

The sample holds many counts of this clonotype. The CDR3 DNA follows: TGTGCCAGCAGTCCGGGACAGTCAACTAATGAAAAACTGTTTTTT. Protein: CASSPGQSTNEKLFF. This chain joins TRBV28 and TRBJ1-4, with TRBD1 matching 7 bases. V trimming: 5 bases; J trimming: 0 bases; junction bases outside the gene matches: 3. Germline V CDR1 and CDR2: MDHEN, SYDVKM. The length of the CDR3 is 15 residues.

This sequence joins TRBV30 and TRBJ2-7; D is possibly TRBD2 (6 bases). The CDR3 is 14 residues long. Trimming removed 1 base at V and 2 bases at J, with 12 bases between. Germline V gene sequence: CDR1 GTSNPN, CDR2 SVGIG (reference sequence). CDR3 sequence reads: CAWSGGTAAYEQYF. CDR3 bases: TGTGCCTGGAGTGGGGGGACTGCCGCCTACGAGCAGTACTTC.

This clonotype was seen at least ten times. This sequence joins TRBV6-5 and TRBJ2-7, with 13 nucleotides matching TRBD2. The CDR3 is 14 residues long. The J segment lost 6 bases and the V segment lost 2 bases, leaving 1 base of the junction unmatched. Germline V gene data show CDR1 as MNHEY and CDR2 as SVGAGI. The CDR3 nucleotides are TGTGCCAGCAGTTACCGGACTAGCGGGAGCGAGCAGTACTTC. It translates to CASSYRTSGSEQYF.

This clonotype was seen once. CDR3 in DNA: TGTGCCAGCAGGAAAAGCGGGAGCACAGATACGCAGTATTTT. This codes for CASRKSGSTDTQYF. The rearrangement links TRBV2 to TRBJ2-3; D possibly corresponds to TRBD2 (6 bases). V dropped 6 bases and J dropped 0 bases, with 10 bases sitting between them. The CDR3 runs to 14 residues. Germline lookup yields CDR1 SNHLY and CDR2 FYNNEI.

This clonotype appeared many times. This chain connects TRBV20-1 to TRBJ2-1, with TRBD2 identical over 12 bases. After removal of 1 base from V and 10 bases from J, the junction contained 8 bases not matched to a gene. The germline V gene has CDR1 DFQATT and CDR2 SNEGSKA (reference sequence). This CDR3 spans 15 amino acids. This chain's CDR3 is CSARVGLAGRREQFF. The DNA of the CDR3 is TGCAGTGCTAGAGTCGGACTAGCGGGACGTAGAGAGCAGTTCTTC.

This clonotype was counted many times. The DNA of the CDR3 is TGTGCCACCAGAGTTCAAACTAGCACAGATACGCAGTATTTT. This sequence encodes CATRVQTSTDTQYF. This chain connects TRBV28 to TRBJ2-3, with no clear D. The V gene's germline CDR1 is MDHEN and CDR2 SYDVKM. Between the trimmed V and J ends, which lost 10 bases and 0 bases, there was a span of 14 bases. The CDR3 length is 14 residues.

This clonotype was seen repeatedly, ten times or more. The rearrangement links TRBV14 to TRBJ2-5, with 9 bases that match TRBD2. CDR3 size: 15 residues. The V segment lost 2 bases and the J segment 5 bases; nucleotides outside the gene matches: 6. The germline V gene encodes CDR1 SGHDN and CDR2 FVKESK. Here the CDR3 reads CASSQISSGSETQYF. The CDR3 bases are TGTGCCAGCAGCCAAATTAGTAGCGGGAGTGAGACCCAGTACTTC.

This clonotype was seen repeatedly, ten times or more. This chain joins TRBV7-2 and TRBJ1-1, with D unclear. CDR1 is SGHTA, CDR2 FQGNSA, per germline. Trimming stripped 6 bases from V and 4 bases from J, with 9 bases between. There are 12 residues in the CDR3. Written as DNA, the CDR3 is TGTGCCAGCAGTTTCCGCGCCACTGAAGCTTTCTTT. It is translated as CASSFRATEAFF.

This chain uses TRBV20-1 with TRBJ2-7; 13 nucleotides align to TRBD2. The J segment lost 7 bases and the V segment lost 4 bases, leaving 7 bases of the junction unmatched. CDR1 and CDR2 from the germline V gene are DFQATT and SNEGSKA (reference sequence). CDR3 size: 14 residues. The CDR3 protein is CSAKTSGRGNEQYF. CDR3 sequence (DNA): TGCAGTGCTAAAACTAGCGGGAGGGGGAATGAGCAGTACTTC.

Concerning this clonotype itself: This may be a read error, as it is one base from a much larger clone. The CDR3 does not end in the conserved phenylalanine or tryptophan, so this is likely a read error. CDR3 region: CASSEGSVTAKNIQYS. The CDR3 DNA follows: TGTGCCAGCAGCGAAGGTTCGGTGACTGCCAAAAACATTCAGTACTCC. This rearrangement joins TRBV7-2 to TRBJ2-4; D not resolved. The germline CDR1 and CDR2 sequences are SGHTA and FQGNSA. Trimming shortened V by 5 bases and J by 1 base, and 15 bases separated the two germline ends. This CDR3 is 16 amino acids long.

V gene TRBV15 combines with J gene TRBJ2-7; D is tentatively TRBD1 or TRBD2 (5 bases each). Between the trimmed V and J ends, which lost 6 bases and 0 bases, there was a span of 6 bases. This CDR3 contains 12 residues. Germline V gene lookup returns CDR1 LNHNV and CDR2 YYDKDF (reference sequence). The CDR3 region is CATRGDSYEQYF. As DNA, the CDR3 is TGTGCCACCAGGGGGGACTCCTACGAGCAGTACTTC. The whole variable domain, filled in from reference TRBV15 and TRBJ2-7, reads DAMVIQNPRYQVTQFGKPVTLSCSQTLNHNVMYWYQQKSSQAPKLLFHYYDKDFNNEADTPDNFQSRRPNTSFCFLDIRSPGLGDTAMYLCATRGDSYEQYFGPGTRLTVT.

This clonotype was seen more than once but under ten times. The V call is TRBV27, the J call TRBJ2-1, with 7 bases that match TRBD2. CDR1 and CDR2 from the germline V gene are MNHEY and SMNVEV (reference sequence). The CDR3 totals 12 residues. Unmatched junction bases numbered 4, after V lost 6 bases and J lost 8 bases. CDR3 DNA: TGTGCCAGCAGCCAGACTAGCTATGAGCAGTTCTTC. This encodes CASSQTSYEQFF.